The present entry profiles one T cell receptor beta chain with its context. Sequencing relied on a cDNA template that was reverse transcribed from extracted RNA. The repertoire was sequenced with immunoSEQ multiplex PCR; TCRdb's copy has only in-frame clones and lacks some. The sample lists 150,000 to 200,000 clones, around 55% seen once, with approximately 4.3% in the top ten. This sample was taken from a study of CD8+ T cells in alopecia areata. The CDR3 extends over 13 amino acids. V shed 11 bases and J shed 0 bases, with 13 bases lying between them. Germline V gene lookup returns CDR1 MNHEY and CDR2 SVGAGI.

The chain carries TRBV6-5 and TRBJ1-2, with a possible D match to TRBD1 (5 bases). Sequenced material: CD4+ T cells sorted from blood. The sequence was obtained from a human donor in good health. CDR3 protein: CAARGSPNYGYTF. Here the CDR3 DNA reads TGTGCCGCGCGGGGGTCGCCTAACTATGGCTACACCTTC.